This T cell receptor (beta chain) was identified during a study of T-cell reconstitution after alpha-beta-depleted transplantation in children. Study-wide results and caveats: In some patients, recipient T cells and intrathymic progenitors surviving conditioning explained high day-60 diversity. Reportedly, alpha-beta T cells present about two months post-transplant originated from several hundred expanded clones of graft origin.

The CDR3 covers 12 residues. V dropped 7 bases and J dropped 6 bases, with 12 bases sitting between them. The germline gives CDR1 SGHRS, CDR2 YFSETQ. Unique molecular identifiers tagged the TCRbeta library. One entry per CDR3 protein results from TCRdb running MiXCR on the PCR reads. The sample holds around 700,000 distinct CDR3 sequences, 13% seen once. With respect to this clonotype: What it binds is not known.

The chain recombines TRBV5-1 with TRBJ2-3; D ambiguous. The source was PBMCs, collected before TCRalphabeta/CD19-depleted stem cell transplant. This TCR came from a girl aged 2 to 10 with congenital amegakaryocytic thrombocytopenia, due to receive a stem cell transplant. In DNA form, the CDR3 reads TGCGCCAGCTGCCTAAGCGCGGATACGCAGTATTTT. This codes for CASCLSADTQYF.